The sample holds one count of the clone carrying this TCR beta chain. Treatment defined: randomized to nivolumab then ipilimumab (arm A) or the reverse (arm B). The data derive from a study of sequential checkpoint blockade in melanoma. TCRdb keeps only in-frame clones here, not all; method: immunoSEQ multiplex PCR. The sample records about 20,000 clones, roughly 76% being singletons. Sequenced material: CD8+ T cells sorted from blood (inferred from file names), taken from a patient given nivolumab and ipilimumab in sequence. The clonotype comes from a human donor with melanoma.

The CDR3 region has the DNA TGTGCCAGCAGCTCCCGGACTAGCGGGAGCGCACGCTACGAGCAGTACTTC. It codes for CASSSRTSGSARYEQYF. The chain couples TRBV7-6 to TRBJ2-7, with 13 bases matching TRBD2. The CDR3 totals 17 residues. V lost 4 bases and J lost 3; bases outside the gene matches: 9. Per the germline V gene, CDR1 is SGHVS and CDR2 is FNYEAQ.